Each of the 11 T cell receptor beta chains below was sequenced from the same sample in a study of cytotoxic CD8 clonotypes in ibrutinib-treated CLL. The method was immunoSEQ multiplex PCR; TCRdb's version includes in-frame clones alone and lacks a portion of them. This repertoire shows hundreds of thousands of clones, more than 70% found once; its top ten account for 9.5% to 12%. The sample in question was PBMCs, obtained after 12 months of ibrutinib treatment. The receptors stem from a human donor with chronic lymphocytic leukemia.

This clone was seen only a few times. The rearrangement uses TRBV29-1 and TRBJ1-2; 10 bases fit TRBD1. Per germline, CDR1 SQVTM and CDR2 ANQGSEA. This CDR3 is built from 13 residues. The J segment lost 7 bases and the V segment lost 1 base, leaving 3 bases of the junction unmatched. The CDR3 sequence: CSVEVRTGGGYTF. CDR3 nucleotides: TGCAGCGTTGAAGTCAGGACAGGGGGTGGCTACACCTTC.

This clone appeared a few times. The chain combines TRBV7-2 with TRBJ2-3; D may be TRBD1 (5 bases). The germline CDR1 and CDR2 sequences are SGHTA and FQGNSA. V was pared by 1 base and J by 5 bases, with 10 bases between. This CDR3 comprises 14 residues. CDR3 nucleotide sequence: TGTGCCAGCAGCTTAGGAGTAGGGGAAGATACGCAGTATTTT. Translation gives CASSLGVGEDTQYF.

This sequence joins TRBV27 and TRBJ2-7, with TRBD1 matching over 10 bases. CDR3 length: 13 amino acids. V was clipped by 7 bases and J by 7 bases; unmatched bases: 7. The germline V gene has CDR1 MNHEY and CDR2 SMNVEV (reference sequence). DNA of the CDR3: TGTGCCAGCAAGGTGGGACAGGGGTATGAGCAGTACTTC. Residues: CASKVGQGYEQYF.

CDR3 amino acids: CASSPSSGRETQYF. In DNA form, the CDR3 reads TGTGCCAGCAGTCCGAGTAGTGGCAGGGAGACCCAGTACTTC. This chain joins TRBV6-5 and TRBJ2-5; D not certain. V was clipped by 5 bases and J by 5 bases, with 15 bases between them. From germline, CDR1 is MNHEY and CDR2 SVGAGI. The CDR3 sequence is 14 residues long.

The chain employs TRBV6-5 and TRBJ2-7, with D perhaps TRBD1 or TRBD2 (5 bases each). The germline gives CDR1 MNHEY, CDR2 SVGAGI. With 5 bases removed from V and 6 bases from J, the gap between germline ends came to 20 bases. The CDR3 extends over 15 amino acids. CDR3 amino acids: CASSPPGTDVGEQYF. In nucleotides, the CDR3 is TGTGCCAGCAGTCCACCCGGGACGGACGTGGGCGAGCAGTACTTC.

This chain uses TRBV5-4 with TRBJ2-2, with TRBD2 identical over 12 bases. The CDR3 runs 16 residues. V lost 6 bases and J lost 7; bases outside the gene matches: 10. Germline CDR1 and CDR2: SGHNT and YYREEE (reference sequence). CDR3: CASTIGLAGRSGELFF. Written as DNA, the CDR3 is TGTGCCAGCACCATCGGACTAGCGGGAAGGAGCGGGGAGCTGTTTTTT.

CDR3 nucleotide sequence: TGTGCCAGCAGTGGGACAGGGGCTGCGTACAATGAGCAGTTCTTC. Amino acid sequence: CASSGTGAAYNEQFF. The chain joins TRBV6-5 to TRBJ2-1; TRBD1 agrees at 10 bases. The J segment lost 4 bases and the V segment lost 5 bases, leaving 5 bases of the junction unmatched. The CDR3 is 15 amino acids. In germline, CDR1 is MNHEY, CDR2 SVGAGI.

A single count supports this clone. The chain has TRBV19 and TRBJ2-7; a weak D match, TRBD2 (5 bases). CDR3 length: 15 residues. Trimming pared 1 base from V and 4 bases from J, leaving 14 bases between. Germline V gene data show CDR1 as LNHDA and CDR2 as SQIVND (reference sequence). In nucleotides, the CDR3 is TGTGCCAGTAGTATAGGAGGGTCGCGGCCTTACGAGCAGTACTTC. This translates into CASSIGGSRPYEQYF.

This chain uses TRBV9 with TRBJ2-3; D is unresolved. Trimming left V 0 bases short and J 0 bases short, with 11 bases between. The germline V gene has CDR1 SGDLS and CDR2 YYNGEE. This CDR3 region has 16 residues. CDR3 sequence: CASSVGVSTSTDTQYF. The CDR3 DNA is TGTGCCAGCAGCGTAGGAGTCTCAACTAGCACAGATACGCAGTATTTT.

This chain joins TRBV2 and TRBJ2-7; 8 bases align to TRBD1. The CDR3 has 14 residues. Losses at the gene ends were 6 bases for V and 3 bases for J; bases not matched to a gene: 7. CDR1 is SNHLY, CDR2 FYNNEI, per germline. CDR3 DNA sequence: TGTGCCAGCAGCATCCGGGACAGGAGCTACGAGCAGTACTTC. It specifies CASSIRDRSYEQYF.

The sample holds a few counts of this clone. The genes are TRBV11-2 and TRBJ2-7; 7 bases match TRBD1. The J segment lost 2 bases and the V segment lost 4 bases, leaving 8 bases of the junction unmatched. Germline CDR1 is SGHAT and CDR2 is FQNNGV. This CDR3 spans 15 amino acids. The CDR3 DNA sequence: TGTGCCAGCAGCTCATACAGGGGTACGGCCTACGAGCAGTACTTC. It specifies CASSSYRGTAYEQYF.